What follows is one TCR beta chain and its context. CDR3 size: 20 residues. In germline, CDR1 is LGHNA, CDR2 YSLEER. V gave up 3 bases and J gave up 1 base, with 24 bases separating them. This entry comes from a study of blood T cells in healthy people across ages. Combining a sample-barcoded 5' primer with a J-beta primer mix, a second PCR ran for roughly 7 to 12 cycles. Via MiXCR, TCRdb re-called the 5' RACE reads, giving one row per CDR3 protein. The profile shows some 1.8 million distinct CDR3 sequences, more than 35% of them singletons. The draw of peripheral blood yielded about 10 milliliters from each donor.

The V gene is TRBV4-3, the J gene TRBJ1-4; tentatively, D is TRBD1 (5 bases). Sequenced material: blood. The source is a human donor in good health. The CDR3 here is CASSHQATGPERGTNEKLFF. The CDR3 DNA reads as TGCGCCAGCAGCCACCAAGCAACAGGCCCCGAAAGAGGAACTAATGAAAAACTGTTTTTT.